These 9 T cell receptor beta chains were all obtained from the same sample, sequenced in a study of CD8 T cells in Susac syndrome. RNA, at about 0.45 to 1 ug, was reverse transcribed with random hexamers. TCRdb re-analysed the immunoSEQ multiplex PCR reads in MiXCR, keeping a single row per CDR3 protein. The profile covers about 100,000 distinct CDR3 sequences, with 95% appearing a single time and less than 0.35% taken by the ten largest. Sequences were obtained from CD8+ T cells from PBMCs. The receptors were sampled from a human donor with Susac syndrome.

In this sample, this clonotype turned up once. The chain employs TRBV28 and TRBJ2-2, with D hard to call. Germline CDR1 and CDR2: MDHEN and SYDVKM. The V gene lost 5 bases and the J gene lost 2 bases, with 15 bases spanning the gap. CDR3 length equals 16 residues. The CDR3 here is CASSIDLRTNTGELFF. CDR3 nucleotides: TGTGCCAGCAGTATCGATTTAAGGACCAACACCGGGGAGCTGTTTTTT.

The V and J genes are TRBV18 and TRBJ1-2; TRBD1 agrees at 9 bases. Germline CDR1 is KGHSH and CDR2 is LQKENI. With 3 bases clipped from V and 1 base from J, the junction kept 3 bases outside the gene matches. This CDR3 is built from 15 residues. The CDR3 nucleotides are TGTGCCAGCTCACCCCGGACAGGGGATAACTATGGCTACACCTTC. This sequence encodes CASSPRTGDNYGYTF.

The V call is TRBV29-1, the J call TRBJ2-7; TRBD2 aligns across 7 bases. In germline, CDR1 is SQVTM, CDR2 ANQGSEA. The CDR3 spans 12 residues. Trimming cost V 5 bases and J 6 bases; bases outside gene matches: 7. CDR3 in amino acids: CSVSRGVSEQYF. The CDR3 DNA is TGCAGCGTTTCCCGGGGGGTATCCGAGCAGTACTTC.

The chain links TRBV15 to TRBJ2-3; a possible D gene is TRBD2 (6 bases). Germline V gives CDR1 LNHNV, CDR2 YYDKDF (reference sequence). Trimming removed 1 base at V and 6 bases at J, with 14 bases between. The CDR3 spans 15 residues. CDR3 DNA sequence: TGTGCCACCAGCAGAGCTACTAGCCCCATGGATACGCAGTATTTT. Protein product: CATSRATSPMDTQYF.

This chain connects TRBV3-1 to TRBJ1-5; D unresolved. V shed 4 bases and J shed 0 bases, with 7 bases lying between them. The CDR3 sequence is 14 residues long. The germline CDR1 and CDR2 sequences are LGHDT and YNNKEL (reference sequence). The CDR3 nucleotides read TGTGCCAGCAGCCGGCTCCATAGCAATCAGCCCCAGCATTTT. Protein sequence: CASSRLHSNQPQHF.

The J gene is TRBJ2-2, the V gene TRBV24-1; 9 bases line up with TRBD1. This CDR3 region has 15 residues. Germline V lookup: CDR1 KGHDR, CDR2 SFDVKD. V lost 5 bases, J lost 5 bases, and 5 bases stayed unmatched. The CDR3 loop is CATSGGQGSTGELFF. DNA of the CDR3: TGTGCCACCAGTGGGGGACAGGGATCGACCGGGGAGCTGTTTTTT.

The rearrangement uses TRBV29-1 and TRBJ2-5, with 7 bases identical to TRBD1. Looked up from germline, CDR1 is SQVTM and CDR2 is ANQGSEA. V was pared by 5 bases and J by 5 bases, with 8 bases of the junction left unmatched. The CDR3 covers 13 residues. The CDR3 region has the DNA TGCAGCGTTCCCAAAGGGGGCATGGAGACCCAGTACTTC. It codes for CSVPKGGMETQYF.

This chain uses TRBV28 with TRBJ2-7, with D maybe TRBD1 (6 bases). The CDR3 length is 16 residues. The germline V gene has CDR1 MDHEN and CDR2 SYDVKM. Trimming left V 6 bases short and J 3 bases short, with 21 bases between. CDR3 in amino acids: CASSPEGTRTFYEQYF. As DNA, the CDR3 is TGTGCCAGCAGCCCTGAGGGGACACGTACATTCTACGAGCAGTACTTC.

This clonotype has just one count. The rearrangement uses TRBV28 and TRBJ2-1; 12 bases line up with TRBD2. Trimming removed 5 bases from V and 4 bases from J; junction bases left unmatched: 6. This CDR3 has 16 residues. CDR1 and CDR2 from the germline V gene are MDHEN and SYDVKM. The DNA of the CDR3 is TGTGCCAGCAGTCCCATGACTAGCGGGAGTTACAATGAGCAGTTCTTC. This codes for CASSPMTSGSYNEQFF.